The 30 T cell receptor beta chains listed next were all sequenced from one sample in a study of blood T cell repertoires in COVID-19. TCRdb's copy holds only in-frame clones and misses some; the assay was immunoSEQ multiplex PCR. The data contain just under 65,000 clones, roughly 80% of them singletons. Sequenced material: peripheral blood. The receptors derive from a human donor in a cohort sampled during active COVID-19.

This chain uses TRBV7-2 with TRBJ1-3, with unresolved D. The CDR3 contains 15 residues. Germline CDR1 and CDR2: SGHTA and FQGNSA. Trimming stripped 6 bases from V and 0 bases from J, with 12 bases between. Here the CDR3 reads CASRISYSSGNTIYF. CDR3 DNA: TGTGCCAGCAGGATTAGTTACTCCTCTGGAAACACCATATATTTT.

The rearrangement links TRBV19 to TRBJ1-6; D not certain. The CDR3 spans 17 residues. V shed 0 bases and J shed 6 bases, with 15 bases lying between them. In germline, CDR1 is LNHDA, CDR2 SQIVND (reference sequence). The CDR3 protein is CASSIDLKVRLNSPLHF. In nucleotides, the CDR3 is TGTGCCAGTAGTATAGATCTGAAGGTGCGACTTAATTCACCCCTCCACTTT.

The J gene is TRBJ1-2, the V gene TRBV24-1; unclear D gene. Between the trimmed V and J ends, which lost 2 bases and 4 bases, there was a span of 16 bases. The CDR3 totals 16 residues. Germline V CDR1 and CDR2: KGHDR, SFDVKD. CDR3 sequence (DNA): TGTGCCACCAGTGATTACCGGATATCGAGCGGCTATGGCTACACCTTC. This gives the protein CATSDYRISSGYGYTF.

The gene calls are TRBV4-2 and TRBJ1-2; 8 bases match TRBD1. With 0 bases clipped from V and 4 bases from J, the junction kept 4 bases outside the gene matches. The CDR3 has 15 amino acids. Germline V gene data show CDR1 as LGHNA and CDR2 as YNFKEQ. The CDR3 sequence: CASSQETGGFYGYTF. CDR3 DNA: TGTGCCAGCAGCCAAGAAACAGGGGGATTCTATGGCTACACCTTC.

In its sample, this clone was seen a few times. The chain has TRBV19 and TRBJ2-1; the D is unclear. The V gene's germline CDR1 is LNHDA and CDR2 SQIVND (reference sequence). The length of the CDR3 is 12 residues. Trimming pared 5 bases from V and 3 bases from J, leaving 5 bases between. The CDR3 spells CASSDIYNEQFF. DNA for the CDR3: TGTGCCAGTAGTGACATCTACAATGAGCAGTTCTTC. The complete variable domain, with remaining parts taken from reference TRBV19 and TRBJ2-1, reads DGGITQSPKYLFRKEGQNVTLSCEQNLNHDAMYWYRQDPGQGLRLIYYSQIVNDFQKGDIAEGYSVSREKKESFPLTVTSAQKNPTAFYLCASSDIYNEQFFGPGTRLTVL.

The chain combines TRBV14 with TRBJ1-2, with a possible D match to TRBD1 (6 bases). CDR1 and CDR2 (germline): SGHDN, FVKESK. Trimming took 1 base from V and 8 from J, leaving 17 bases between them. This CDR3 contains 15 residues. CDR3 protein: CASSQGHRVREGYTF. CDR3 DNA sequence: TGTGCCAGCAGCCAAGGCCACAGGGTTCGAGAAGGCTACACCTTC.

In nucleotides, the CDR3 is TGTGCCAGCAGTTTCTTAGTAGAGTACACTGAAGCTTTCTTT. Translated: CASSFLVEYTEAFF. The gene calls are TRBV28 and TRBJ1-1; the D is unclear. The germline V and J ends were trimmed by 3 bases and 3 bases, with 11 bases remaining between them. Germline CDR1 and CDR2: MDHEN and SYDVKM. The CDR3 runs 14 residues.

The chain recombines TRBV4-1 with TRBJ1-3; possible D gene TRBD1, 6 bases. Germline V gene lookup returns CDR1 MGHRA and CDR2 YSYEKL. The CDR3 runs to 16 residues. Trimming cost V 1 base and J 0 bases, with 10 bases left between them. In DNA form, the CDR3 reads TGCGCCAGCAGCCAAGGCAGGGGCTCCTCTGGAAACACCATATATTTT. The encoded protein is CASSQGRGSSGNTIYF.

The chain joins TRBV11-2 to TRBJ2-7; D is perhaps TRBD1 (5 bases). The CDR3 contains 14 residues. V was clipped by 2 bases and J by 5 bases, with 13 bases between them. Looked up from germline, CDR1 is SGHAT and CDR2 is FQNNGV. The DNA of the CDR3 is TGTGCCAGCAGCTTATACTCAGGGTCCAACGAGCAGTACTTC. This codes for CASSLYSGSNEQYF. The full variable domain, in which reference TRBV11-2 and TRBJ2-7 provide the parts outside the CDR3, is EAGVAQSPRYKIIEKRQSVAFWCNPISGHATLYWYQQILGQGPKLLIQFQNNGVVDDSQLPKDRFSAERLKGVDSTLKIQPAKLEDSAVYLCASSLYSGSNEQYFGPGTRLTVT.

This chain uses TRBV28 with TRBJ1-1, with D hard to call. Germline lookup yields CDR1 MDHEN and CDR2 SYDVKM. The ends were cut back, 9 bases at V and 3 bases at J, with 20 bases in the middle. The CDR3 sequence is 15 residues long. This chain's CDR3 is CASVSRRFGYTEAFF. The DNA for the CDR3 is TGTGCCAGTGTCAGTCGGAGGTTCGGGTACACTGAAGCTTTCTTT.

On this clone itself: The sample holds other DNA sequences that translate to the same CDR3. The chain employs TRBV6-5 and TRBJ2-6; D gene ambiguous. The ends were cut back, 6 bases at V and 0 bases at J, with 9 bases in the middle. This CDR3 has 15 residues. From germline, CDR1 is MNHEY and CDR2 SVGAGI. The CDR3: CASRTGGSGANVLTF. The CDR3 bases are TGTGCCAGCAGGACCGGCGGCTCTGGGGCCAACGTCCTGACTTTC.

The chain combines TRBV27 with TRBJ2-2, with D possibly matching TRBD1 (6 bases). Germline CDR1 MNHEY, CDR2 SMNVEV (reference sequence). There are 16 residues in the CDR3. The V end lost 5 bases, the J end lost 2 bases, and 15 bases lay between the germline ends. The CDR3 DNA follows: TGTGCCAGCAGTCTAAATACAGGGATTAACACCGGGGAGCTGTTTTTT. As protein: CASSLNTGINTGELFF.

V usage is TRBV3-1 (or the pseudogene TRBV3-2) and J usage is TRBJ2-3; 15 bases map to TRBD2. CDR3 size: 14 residues. From germline, CDR1 is LGHDT and CDR2 YNNKEL (reference sequence). With 1 base clipped from V and 14 bases from J, the junction kept 4 bases outside the gene matches. CDR3 in amino acids: CASSQGTSGGAPYF. CDR3 sequence (DNA): TGTGCCAGCAGCCAAGGGACTAGCGGGGGGGCTCCGTATTTT.

The V and J genes are TRBV4-1 and TRBJ2-3; D might be TRBD2 (5 bases). This CDR3 has 16 amino acids. Trimming removed 1 base from V and 0 bases from J, with 11 bases in between. CDR1 MGHRA and CDR2 YSYEKL come from the germline V gene. In nucleotides, the CDR3 is TGCGCCAGCAGCCAAGGTACGGGGTCTAGCACAGATACGCAGTATTTT. Translation: CASSQGTGSSTDTQYF.

The chain joins TRBV28 to TRBJ1-2; perhaps TRBD1 as D (6 bases). V shed 3 bases and J shed 8 bases, with 19 bases lying between them. This CDR3 comprises 15 residues. Germline CDR1 reads MDHEN; CDR2 reads SYDVKM. CDR3 bases: TGTGCCAGCAGTTTTAAGCCAATGGGGGCTCGGGGCTACACCTTC. It encodes CASSFKPMGARGYTF.

This clone was detected only once. The gene calls are TRBV12-3 or TRBV12-4 and TRBJ1-5; the D is unclear. This CDR3 is 13 amino acids long. The germline V and J ends were trimmed by 2 bases and 4 bases, with 6 bases remaining between them. DNA for the CDR3: TGTGCCAGCAGTTTACGTGAGAATCAGCCCCAGCATTTT. This translates into CASSLRENQPQHF.

The chain recombines TRBV5-4 with TRBJ1-1; D perhaps matches TRBD1 (6 bases). The germline V gene has CDR1 SGHNT and CDR2 YYREEE (reference sequence). The CDR3 has 16 residues. V lost 1 base and J lost 3, with 16 bases in between. The CDR3 DNA follows: TGTGCCAGCAGCTTGACAGGGCCCCTTAGGGACACTGAAGCTTTCTTT. Residues: CASSLTGPLRDTEAFF.

The DNA of the CDR3 is TGTGCCACCAGTGACCCCCGGACAGGGAGAACCGGGGAGCTGTTTTTT. Its protein product is CATSDPRTGRTGELFF. The chain couples TRBV24-1 to TRBJ2-2; 8 bases line up with TRBD1. Germline V gene sequence: CDR1 KGHDR, CDR2 SFDVKD. Trimming at V came to 4 bases and at J to 5 bases, leaving 8 bases not matched to a gene. This CDR3 has 16 residues.

This clone has more than one count but fewer than ten. The rearrangement uses TRBV5-1 and TRBJ2-6; D remains ambiguous. Germline assignment: CDR1 SGHRS and CDR2 YFSETQ. The CDR3 is made up of 15 amino acids. With 0 bases removed from V and 2 bases from J, the gap between germline ends came to 6 bases. The chain's CDR3 is CASSLGATGANVLTF. The CDR3, as DNA: TGCGCCAGCAGCTTGGGGGCAACTGGGGCCAACGTCCTGACTTTC.

This chain joins TRBV12-3 or TRBV12-4 and TRBJ1-2; TRBD1 might be the D (6 bases). This CDR3 spans 12 amino acids. V lost 5 bases to trimming and J lost 6 bases, with 10 bases between them. CDR3: CASSRTADGYTF. The CDR3 coding sequence is TGTGCCAGCAGTCGGACAGCGGATGGCTACACCTTC.

This sequence joins TRBV28 and TRBJ1-2; TRBD1 is a possible D gene (6 bases). The V and J ends lost 3 bases and 6 bases respectively, with 17 bases between them. CDR1 and CDR2 (germline): MDHEN, SYDVKM. There are 15 residues in the CDR3. CDR3 sequence: CASSFPTGFGNGYTF. The CDR3, as DNA: TGTGCCAGCAGTTTTCCTACAGGGTTCGGAAATGGCTACACCTTC.

This chain connects TRBV11-3 to TRBJ2-7; 8 positions agree with TRBD1. V shed 5 bases and J 4 bases; nucleotides not matched to a gene: 4. The CDR3 has 13 amino acids. CDR1 and CDR2 (germline): SGHNT, YENEEA. CDR3: CASSNRDRYEQYF. The DNA of the CDR3 is TGTGCCAGCAGCAACCGGGACAGGTACGAGCAGTACTTC.

V usage is TRBV5-6 and J usage is TRBJ2-4; D might be TRBD1 (6 bases). The CDR3 extends over 14 amino acids. Germline V gives CDR1 SGHDT, CDR2 YYEEEE. The ends were cut back, 3 bases at V and 1 base at J, with 8 bases in the middle. CDR3 loop: CASSYDRAKNIQYF. The CDR3 DNA follows: TGTGCCAGCAGCTACGACAGGGCCAAAAACATTCAGTACTTC.

Only one count was recorded for this clone. The chain joins TRBV5-6 to TRBJ2-5, with TRBD2 matching 10 bases. With V trimmed by 4 bases and J by 2 bases, 8 bases remained unmatched. The CDR3 runs 16 residues. The germline V gene has CDR1 SGHDT and CDR2 YYEEEE. CDR3 DNA sequence: TGTGCCAGCAGCCAATTAGCGGGGGGCTCACAAGAGACCCAGTACTTC. Residues: CASSQLAGGSQETQYF.

The rearrangement joins TRBV28 to TRBJ2-2; TRBD1 is a possible D gene (6 bases). CDR1 and CDR2 from the germline V gene are MDHEN and SYDVKM. Trimming removed 4 bases at V and 4 bases at J, with 13 bases between. The CDR3 length is 15 residues. The CDR3 coding sequence is TGTGCCAGCAGTTGGATAGGACAGTCCACCGGGGAGCTGTTTTTT. This encodes CASSWIGQSTGELFF.

The rearrangement links TRBV27 to TRBJ1-3, with 8 bases identical to TRBD1. The J segment lost 2 bases and the V segment lost 0 bases, leaving 9 bases of the junction unmatched. Germline CDR1 and CDR2: MNHEY and SMNVEV (reference sequence). The CDR3 spans 18 residues. The CDR3 DNA reads TGTGCCAGCAGTTTATCGGGCCGGCAACAGGGGGCTGGAAACACCATATATTTT. It encodes CASSLSGRQQGAGNTIYF.

The J gene is TRBJ2-1, the V gene TRBV19, with D uncertain. The CDR3 totals 13 residues. V was shortened by 1 base and J by 7 bases, with 8 bases between the two germline ends. CDR1 is LNHDA and CDR2 is SQIVND in the germline V gene (reference sequence). The CDR3, as DNA: TGTGCCAGTAGTATAGTGTCCCGTAATGAGCAGTTCTTC. Its translation is CASSIVSRNEQFF.

The chain joins TRBV7-2 to TRBJ1-5, with no clear D. This CDR3 contains 16 residues. The germline gives CDR1 SGHTA, CDR2 FQGNSA. Deletions cut 1 base from V and 0 bases from J, with 10 bases between. CDR3 bases: TGTGCCAGCAGCTTAGTTCCCGGTTATAGCAATCAGCCCCAGCATTTT. Protein product: CASSLVPGYSNQPQHF.

The chain uses TRBV12-3 or TRBV12-4 and TRBJ2-3; D ambiguous. V was shortened by 5 bases and J by 2 bases, with 2 bases between the two germline ends. The CDR3 runs 11 residues. CDR3 sequence (DNA): TGTGCCAGCAGTCTCACAGATACGCAGTATTTT. The encoded protein is CASSLTDTQYF.

This rearrangement joins TRBV7-2 to TRBJ1-2; TRBD1 matches at 9 bases. This CDR3 has 13 amino acids. The germline CDR1 and CDR2 sequences are SGHTA and FQGNSA. V dropped 2 bases and J dropped 7; count of bases not matched to a gene: 2. CDR3 bases: TGTGCCAGCAGCTTAAGGACAGGGGTTGGCTACACCTTC. It specifies CASSLRTGVGYTF.